A single sample is the source of the 20 T cell receptor beta chains below, sequenced in a study of T cells expressing NK-cell markers. TCRdb reanalyzed the 5' RACE reads and collapses them to one entry per CDR3 protein, without DNA. The specimen's table records about 370,000 distinct CDR3 sequences. Sequencing was done on a sample of blood T cells: a sorted CD56 or NKG2C T cell subset, CD4+ or CD8+ T cells, or bulk PBMC T cells (not recorded which). These receptors were collected from a woman in her fifties or sixties in good health.

The rearrangement links TRBV5-1 to TRBJ2-7; the TRBD2 assignment by TCRdb is unverifiable without DNA. Germline V gene lookup returns CDR1 SGHRS and CDR2 YFSETQ. CDR3 length equals 15 residues. The CDR3 spells CASSRDQGGTNEQYF.

The chain couples TRBV11-2 to TRBJ2-1; no DNA is available, so the TRBD1 call from TCRdb remains unchecked. This CDR3 comprises 14 residues. Germline values: CDR1 SGHAT, CDR2 FQNNGV. CDR3 loop: CASSRSGAYNEQFF.

V is TRBV12-3 or TRBV12-4 and J is TRBJ1-3; lacking DNA, the TRBD1 call made by TCRdb goes unchecked. This CDR3 has 18 residues. The CDR3 region is CASSLARLGAYSGNTIYF.

The chain combines TRBV20-1 with TRBJ2-2; the TCRdb call, TRBD2, lacks DNA for checking. Germline V CDR1 and CDR2: DFQATT, SNEGSKA (reference sequence). This CDR3 is 16 amino acids long. The CDR3 sequence: CSAYGLAGSNTGELFF.

This chain joins TRBV13 and TRBJ2-7; there is no DNA to check the TCRdb D call of TRBD1. The germline CDR1 and CDR2 sequences are PRHDT and FYEKMQ (reference sequence). The CDR3 contains 14 residues. CDR3 region: CASSQTRDNYEQYF.

This chain joins TRBV6-1 and TRBJ1-2; TCRdb indicates TRBD1, and absent DNA this call remains unverified. The CDR3 has 12 residues. Germline CDR1 reads MNHNS; CDR2 reads SASEGT. This CDR3 is CASSEIGGSYTF.

The gene calls are TRBV9 and TRBJ2-1; no DNA is available, so the TRBD1 call from TCRdb remains unchecked. The CDR3 is 14 amino acids. Germline CDR1 reads SGDLS; CDR2 reads YYNGEE. The CDR3: CASSVVGGGDEQFF.

The chain recombines TRBV28 with TRBJ2-4; absent DNA, TCRdb's TRBD2 call cannot be checked. The germline gives CDR1 MDHEN, CDR2 SYDVKM. CDR3 length: 16 residues. CDR3 protein: CASSFGGEVAKNIQYF. Filled out from reference TRBV28 and TRBJ2-4, the complete variable domain reads DVKVTQSSRYLVKRTGEKVFLECVQDMDHENMFWYRQDPGLGLRLIYFSYDVKMKEKGDIPEGYSVSREKKERFSLILESASTNQTSMYLCASSFGGEVAKNIQYFGAGTRLSVL.

This sequence joins TRBV5-1 and TRBJ2-7. From germline, CDR1 is SGHRS and CDR2 YFSETQ. This CDR3 comprises 13 residues. CDR3 loop: CASSSSVYYEQYF.

V and J are TRBV24-1 and TRBJ1-5. The germline V gene encodes CDR1 KGHDR and CDR2 SFDVKD. CDR3 length: 15 amino acids. CDR3: CATSDGPFNNQPQHF.

This chain uses TRBV27 with TRBJ2-1. Germline CDR1 reads MNHEY; CDR2 reads SMNVEV (reference sequence). The CDR3 contains 15 residues. The CDR3: CASSFTWQLENEQFF.

The rearrangement uses TRBV7-9 and TRBJ2-2; TCRdb gives TRBD1 as the D gene, but with no DNA this cannot be confirmed. Germline CDR1 is SEHNR and CDR2 is FQNEAQ (reference sequence). The CDR3 extends over 15 amino acids. The CDR3 protein is CASSNLQGNTGELFF.

The rearrangement links TRBV6-1 to TRBJ1-2. Germline V gene lookup returns CDR1 MNHNS and CDR2 SASEGT. The CDR3 consists of 11 residues. CDR3 region: CASSIRNGYTF.

The CDR3 sequence is CASSLAPGGSPNNEQFF. The chain employs TRBV11-2 and TRBJ2-1; absent DNA, TCRdb's TRBD1 call cannot be checked. Germline CDR1 is SGHAT and CDR2 is FQNNGV. This CDR3 is 17 amino acids long. Supplemented by reference TRBV11-2 and TRBJ2-1, the full variable domain reads EAGVAQSPRYKIIEKRQSVAFWCNPISGHATLYWYQQILGQGPKLLIQFQNNGVVDDSQLPKDRFSAERLKGVDSTLKIQPAKLEDSAVYLCASSLAPGGSPNNEQFFGPGTRLTVL.

This chain links TRBV15 with TRBJ2-3. This CDR3 spans 16 amino acids. Germline V gene sequence: CDR1 LNHNV, CDR2 YYDKDF (reference sequence). The CDR3 reads CATSRDRVRVADTQYF.

The V gene is TRBV27, the J gene TRBJ2-7; there is no DNA to check the TCRdb D call of TRBD1. The CDR3 runs to 15 residues. Per the germline V gene, CDR1 is MNHEY and CDR2 is SMNVEV (reference sequence). The CDR3 here is CASRRGQGRNYEQYF.

The chain couples TRBV5-1 to TRBJ2-1; TCRdb proposes TRBD2, but this gene call is untestable without DNA. Germline lookup yields CDR1 SGHRS and CDR2 YFSETQ. This CDR3 is 15 amino acids long. CDR3 in amino acids: CASSWASGLGNEQFF.

V usage is TRBV7-9 and J usage is TRBJ2-2; TCRdb selects TRBD1, and the lack of DNA leaves this call unchecked. This CDR3 contains 14 residues. Germline values: CDR1 SEHNR, CDR2 FQNEAQ (reference sequence). The CDR3 here is CASGQGTYTGELFF.

The V gene is TRBV12-3 or TRBV12-4, the J gene TRBJ2-1; there is no DNA to check the TCRdb D call of TRBD1. The CDR3 extends over 15 amino acids. The CDR3: CASSLMAQGRNEQFF.

CDR3 region: CSASRQSSYNSPLHF. The chain combines TRBV20-1 with TRBJ1-6. The germline gives CDR1 DFQATT, CDR2 SNEGSKA (reference sequence). The length of the CDR3 is 15 residues.